This T cell receptor (beta chain) was sequenced during a study of prognosis after radiotherapy for stage I lung cancer. Blood, six milliliters, was collected at each of two time points. Two-round multiplex PCR amplified TCR beta CDR3 from genomic DNA. Primers (each specific to one TRBV or TRBJ gene) were used in first-round PCR. TCRdb analysed the multiplex PCR reads with MiXCR anew, one entry per CDR3 protein. In the table there are over 11,000 distinct CDR3 sequences, roughly 27% of which are singletons. This clonotype counts as medium-sized. This CDR3 comprises 11 residues. V shed 4 bases and J 14 bases; nucleotides not matched to a gene: 5. Per germline, CDR1 MNHEY and CDR2 SVGEGT.

The chain couples TRBV6-2 or TRBV6-3 to TRBJ2-3; 8 bases are shared with TRBD2. The sample was PBMCs, taken before or after stereotactic body radiation therapy (not recorded which). The source of this sequence is a donor of 50 years or more with non-small cell lung cancer. CDR3 DNA: TGTGCCAGCAGTTGGACTAGCACAAGGTATTTT. This codes for CASSWTSTRYF.